The 14 T cell receptor beta chains below come from one sample, sequenced in a study of shared clonotypes between healthy human individuals. TCRdb's table, derived via immunoSEQ multiplex PCR, lists solely in-frame clones and lacks some. The repertoire includes 95,000 to 120,000 clones, under 70% of them detected once, and 20% to 25% sits in the top ten. Sequenced input: memory CD8+ T cells sorted from blood. The subset: CD45RO+ cells pooled with CCR7-negative TemRA cells. These receptors were collected from a woman under 40 in good health.

This clone occurred once. The chain has TRBV5-1 and TRBJ1-5; 9 positions match TRBD1. This CDR3 is built from 14 residues. Germline lookup yields CDR1 SGHRS and CDR2 YFSETQ. Trimming at V came to 0 bases and at J to 6 bases, leaving 1 base not matched to a gene. CDR3 in amino acids: CASSLEQGAQPQHF. The CDR3 DNA follows: TGCGCCAGCAGCTTGGAACAGGGGGCTCAGCCCCAGCATTTT.

This clone was recorded once. For the CDR3, the DNA is TGTGCCAGCAGCTTAGTCACAGCAGGGGCAAGCACAGATACGCAGTATTTT. Amino acids: CASSLVTAGASTDTQYF. This chain links TRBV5-6 with TRBJ2-3, with D perhaps TRBD1 (6 bases). Germline V lookup: CDR1 SGHDT, CDR2 YYEEEE. This CDR3 region has 17 residues. Between the trimmed V and J ends, which lost 2 bases and 0 bases, there was a span of 16 bases.

The V call is TRBV28, the J call TRBJ2-7; 9 nucleotides line up with TRBD1. The V gene end was trimmed by 7 bases and the J gene end by 1 base; junction bases not matched to a gene: 5. The CDR3 sequence is 14 residues long. Germline lookup yields CDR1 MDHEN and CDR2 SYDVKM. The CDR3 DNA reads TGTGCCAGCACTGGAGGGACAGGGTCCTACGAGCAGTACTTC. Protein product: CASTGGTGSYEQYF.

On this clone itself: Other DNA sequences from this sample encode an identical CDR3 as well. The chain couples TRBV5-1 to TRBJ2-5; 7 bases match TRBD2. The DNA end lines up better with TRBJ2-7; the J call may be wrong. Per the germline V gene, CDR1 is SGHRS and CDR2 is YFSETQ. The CDR3 runs 13 residues. For the CDR3, the DNA is TGCGCCAGCAGCTTGGGAAGCGGGGCCGAGCAGTACTTC. This gives the protein CASSLGSGAEQYF.

The genes are TRBV29-1 and TRBJ2-2; TRBD1 matches at 8 bases. CDR3 length: 13 residues. The V and J ends lost 6 bases and 6 bases, in that order; junction bases with no gene match: 6. Germline CDR1 SQVTM, CDR2 ANQGSEA. DNA for the CDR3: TGCAGCGTCCGACAGGGGCTGGCCGGGGAGCTGTTTTTT. Its protein is CSVRQGLAGELFF.

V gene TRBV6-4 combines with J gene TRBJ2-3, with 11 bases that match TRBD1. J was trimmed by 6 bases and V by 5 bases; bases with no gene match: 7. Germline V gives CDR1 MRHNA, CDR2 SNTAGT. The CDR3 extends over 15 amino acids. The DNA for the CDR3 is TGTGCCAGCAGTAAGGGACAGGGGGACACGGATACGCAGTATTTT. Its translation: CASSKGQGDTDTQYF.

This chain links TRBV10-3 with TRBJ2-7; TRBD1 matches at 9 bases. The CDR3 runs to 13 residues. V dropped 6 bases and J dropped 6; count of bases not matched to a gene: 6. Germline CDR1 is ENHRY and CDR2 is SYGVKD. CDR3 amino acids: CAIRDRGRSEQYF. The CDR3 DNA is TGTGCCATCAGGGACAGGGGAAGGTCCGAGCAGTACTTC.

The rearrangement links TRBV2 to TRBJ2-5; 7 bases agree with TRBD2. Germline values: CDR1 SNHLY, CDR2 FYNNEI. The ends lost 8 bases at V and 1 base at J; junction bases unmatched: 7. The CDR3 is 14 amino acids. The CDR3 coding sequence is TGTGCCAGCCAATACGGGACTACCCAAGAGACCCAGTACTTC. This codes for CASQYGTTQETQYF.

The CDR3 region has the DNA TGTGCCAGTTTACAGGTTCGGGACCAGCCCCAGCATTTT. This gives the protein CASLQVRDQPQHF. The chain is built from TRBV2 and TRBJ1-5; TRBD1 is a possible D gene (5 bases). The CDR3 length is 13 residues. V shed 9 bases and J shed 7 bases, with 16 bases lying between them. In germline, CDR1 is SNHLY, CDR2 FYNNEI.

To note about this clone: This sample includes further DNA sequences coding for the same CDR3. The rearrangement joins TRBV5-1 to TRBJ1-5; D not resolved. The length of the CDR3 is 13 residues. The germline CDR1 and CDR2 sequences are SGHRS and YFSETQ. Trimming pared 0 bases from V and 6 bases from J, leaving 7 bases between. The CDR3 sequence is CASSLEGGQPQHF. CDR3 in DNA: TGCGCCAGCAGCTTGGAAGGAGGTCAGCCCCAGCATTTT.

This chain links TRBV6-6 with TRBJ2-3, with 11 bases identical to TRBD2. Trimming took 6 bases from V and 5 from J; bases not matched to a gene: 7. The CDR3 length is 15 residues. Germline V gene sequence: CDR1 MNHNY, CDR2 SVGAGI (reference sequence). The DNA for the CDR3 is TGTGCCAGCAGCCCACTAGCGGGAGATTTAGATACGCAGTATTTT. Its protein product is CASSPLAGDLDTQYF.

CDR3 in amino acids: CASSQDDGVGAGDTEAFF. As DNA, the CDR3 is TGCGCCAGCAGCCAAGATGACGGCGTGGGGGCCGGGGACACTGAAGCTTTCTTT. The chain joins TRBV4-1 to TRBJ1-1; TRBD1 is a possible D gene (6 bases). Germline CDR1 and CDR2: MGHRA and YSYEKL. Trimming removed 0 bases at V and 3 bases at J, with 20 bases between. The length of the CDR3 is 18 residues.

The chain combines TRBV5-1 with TRBJ2-3; 8 bases are shared with TRBD1. CDR1 and CDR2 (germline): SGHRS, YFSETQ. The CDR3 covers 17 residues. J gave up 5 bases and V 0 bases, and 11 bases lay outside the gene matches. The CDR3 spells CASSLGQGLIDKDTQYF. The CDR3 DNA sequence: TGCGCCAGCAGCTTGGGACAGGGGTTAATAGATAAAGATACGCAGTATTTT. Looking up the rest from reference TRBV5-1 and TRBJ2-3 gives the full variable domain: KAGVTQTPRYLIKTRGQQVTLSCSPISGHRSVSWYQQTPGQGLQFLFEYFSETQRNKGNFPGRFSGRQFSNSRSEMNVSTLELGDSALYLCASSLGQGLIDKDTQYFGPGTRLTVL.

The chain has TRBV15 and TRBJ2-7, with TRBD1 as a possible D gene (6 bases). The CDR3 has 13 amino acids. The germline gives CDR1 LNHNV, CDR2 YYDKDF (reference sequence). The V end was cut by 7 bases, the J end by 5 bases, with 15 bases between. The chain's CDR3 is CATTNLQGHEQYF. As DNA, the CDR3 is TGTGCCACCACGAACCTACAGGGCCACGAGCAGTACTTC. The full variable domain, completed using reference TRBV15 and TRBJ2-7, is DAMVIQNPRYQVTQFGKPVTLSCSQTLNHNVMYWYQQKSSQAPKLLFHYYDKDFNNEADTPDNFQSRRPNTSFCFLDIRSPGLGDTAMYLCATTNLQGHEQYFGPGTRLTVT.